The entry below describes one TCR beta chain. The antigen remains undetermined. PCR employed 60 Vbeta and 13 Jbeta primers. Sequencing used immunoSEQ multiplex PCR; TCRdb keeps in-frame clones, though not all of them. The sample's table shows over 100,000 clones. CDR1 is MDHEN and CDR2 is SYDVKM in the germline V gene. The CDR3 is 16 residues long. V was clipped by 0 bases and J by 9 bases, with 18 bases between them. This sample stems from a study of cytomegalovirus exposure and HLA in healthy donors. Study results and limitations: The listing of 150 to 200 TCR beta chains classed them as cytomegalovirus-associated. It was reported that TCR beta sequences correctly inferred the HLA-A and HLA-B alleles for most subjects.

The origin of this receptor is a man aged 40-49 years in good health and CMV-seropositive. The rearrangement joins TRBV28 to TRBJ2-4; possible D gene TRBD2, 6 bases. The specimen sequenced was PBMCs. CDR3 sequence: CASSLWGRGNLGIQYF. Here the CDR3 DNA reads TGTGCCAGCAGTTTATGGGGTCGGGGGAACCTAGGCATTCAGTACTTC. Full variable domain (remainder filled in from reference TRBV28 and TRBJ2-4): DVKVTQSSRYLVKRTGEKVFLECVQDMDHENMFWYRQDPGLGLRLIYFSYDVKMKEKGDIPEGYSVSREKKERFSLILESASTNQTSMYLCASSLWGRGNLGIQYFGAGTRLSVL.